This T cell receptor beta chain emerged from a study of blood T cells in healthy people across ages. This CDR3 region has 16 residues. Through a sample-barcoded 5' primer and a J-beta primer mix, a second PCR was run for roughly 7 to 11 cycles. TCRdb re-analysed the 5' RACE reads in MiXCR, keeping a single row per CDR3 protein. The sample yields some 670,000 distinct CDR3 sequences, more than 45% seen once. The chain recombines TRBV21-1 with TRBJ1-4. TRBV21-1 corresponds to a pseudogene. The TCR was taken from a woman at least 80 years old in good health. Sequenced input: blood. CDR3 region: CASSARNSKANEKLFF. The CDR3 region has the DNA TGTGCCAGCAGCGCCCGCAACAGTAAAGCTAATGAAAAACTGTTTTTT.